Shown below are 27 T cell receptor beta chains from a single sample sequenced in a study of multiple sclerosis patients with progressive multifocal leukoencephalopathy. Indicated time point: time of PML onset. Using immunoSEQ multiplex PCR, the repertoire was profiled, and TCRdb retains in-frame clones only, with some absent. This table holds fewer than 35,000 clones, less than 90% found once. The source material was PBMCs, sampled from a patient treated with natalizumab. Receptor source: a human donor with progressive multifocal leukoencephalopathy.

The DNA for the CDR3 is TGTGCCAGCTCCCGACAGGGGAACGACGAGCAGTACTTC. It is translated as CASSRQGNDEQYF. The V and J genes are TRBV18 and TRBJ2-7; 8 bases agree with TRBD1. The junction had 6 bases not matched to a gene; V was cut back by 6 bases and J by 5 bases. This CDR3 comprises 13 residues. Germline loops: CDR1 KGHSH, CDR2 LQKENI.

The CDR3 DNA reads TGTGCCAGTAGTATCGGGACAGGGGTTGGGAATGAGCAGTTCTTC. It encodes CASSIGTGVGNEQFF. The chain carries TRBV19 and TRBJ2-1; 10 nucleotides align to TRBD1. Per germline, CDR1 LNHDA and CDR2 SQIVND (reference sequence). This CDR3 has 15 amino acids. The V segment lost 3 bases and the J segment 7 bases; nucleotides outside the gene matches: 6.

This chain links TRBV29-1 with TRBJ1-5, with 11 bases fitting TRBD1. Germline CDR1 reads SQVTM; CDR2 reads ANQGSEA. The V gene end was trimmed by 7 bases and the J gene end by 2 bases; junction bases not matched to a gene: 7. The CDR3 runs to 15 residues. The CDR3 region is CSGGTGGGGNQPQHF. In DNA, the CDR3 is TGCAGCGGCGGGACAGGGGGTGGGGGCAATCAGCCCCAGCATTTT.

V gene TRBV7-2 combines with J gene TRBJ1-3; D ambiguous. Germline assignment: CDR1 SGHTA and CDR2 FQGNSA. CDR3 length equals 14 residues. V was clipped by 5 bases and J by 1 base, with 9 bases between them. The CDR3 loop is CASSPPGSGNTIYF. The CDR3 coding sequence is TGTGCCAGCAGCCCGCCGGGTTCTGGAAACACCATATATTTT.

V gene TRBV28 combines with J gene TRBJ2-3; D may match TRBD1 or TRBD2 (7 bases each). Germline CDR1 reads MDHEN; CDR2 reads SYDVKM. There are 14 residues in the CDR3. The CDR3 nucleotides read TGTGCAGCTAGGGAGGGGACAGATCTCGGTACGCAGTATTTT. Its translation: CAAREGTDLGTQYF.

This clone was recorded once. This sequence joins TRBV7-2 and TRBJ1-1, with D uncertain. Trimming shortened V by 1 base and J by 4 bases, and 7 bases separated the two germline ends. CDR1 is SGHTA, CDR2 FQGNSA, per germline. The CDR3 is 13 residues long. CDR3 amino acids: CASSLGDTTEAFF. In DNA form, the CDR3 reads TGTGCCAGCAGCTTAGGAGACACCACTGAAGCTTTCTTT.

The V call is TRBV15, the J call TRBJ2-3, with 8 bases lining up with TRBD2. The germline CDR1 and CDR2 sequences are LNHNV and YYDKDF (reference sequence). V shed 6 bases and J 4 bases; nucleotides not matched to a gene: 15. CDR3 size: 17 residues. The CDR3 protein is CATRKAGVAGSADTQYF. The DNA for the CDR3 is TGTGCCACCAGAAAAGCCGGGGTAGCGGGATCGGCAGATACGCAGTATTTT.

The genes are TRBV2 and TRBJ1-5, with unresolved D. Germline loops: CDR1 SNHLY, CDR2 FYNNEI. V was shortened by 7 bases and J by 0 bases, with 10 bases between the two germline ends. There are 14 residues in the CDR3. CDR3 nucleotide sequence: TGTGCCAGCAAGACCCAGTATAGCAATCAGCCCCAGCATTTT. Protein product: CASKTQYSNQPQHF.

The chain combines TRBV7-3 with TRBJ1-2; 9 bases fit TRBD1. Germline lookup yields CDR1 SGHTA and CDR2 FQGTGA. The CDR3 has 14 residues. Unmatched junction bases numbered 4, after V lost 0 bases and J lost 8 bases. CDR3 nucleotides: TGTGCCAGCAGCTTAACGGGACAGGGAGGAGGCTACACCTTC. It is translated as CASSLTGQGGGYTF.

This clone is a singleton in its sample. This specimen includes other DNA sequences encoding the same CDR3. In DNA form, the CDR3 reads TGTGCCAGCAGCGTAGGGTTAAAACCCGAGCAGTACTTC. It translates to CASSVGLKPEQYF. The chain couples TRBV9 to TRBJ2-7; D is unresolved. The CDR3 has 13 amino acids. Between the trimmed V and J ends, which lost 0 bases and 6 bases, there was a span of 10 bases. Germline V gives CDR1 SGDLS, CDR2 YYNGEE.

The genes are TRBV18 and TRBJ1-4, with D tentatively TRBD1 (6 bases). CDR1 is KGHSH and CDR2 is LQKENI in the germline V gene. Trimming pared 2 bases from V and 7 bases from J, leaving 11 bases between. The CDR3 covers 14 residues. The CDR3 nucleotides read TGTGCCAGCTCACCAACGGGGGCGCCTGAAAAACTGTTTTTT. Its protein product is CASSPTGAPEKLFF.

The CDR3 DNA sequence: TGTGCCAGTAGTACCCTATCCGGACAGGGCCACGAGCAGTACTTC. Its protein product is CASSTLSGQGHEQYF. The chain employs TRBV19 and TRBJ2-7; 8 bases are a match to TRBD1. Unmatched junction bases numbered 10, after V lost 4 bases and J lost 5 bases. CDR3 size: 15 residues. Germline CDR1 LNHDA, CDR2 SQIVND (reference sequence).

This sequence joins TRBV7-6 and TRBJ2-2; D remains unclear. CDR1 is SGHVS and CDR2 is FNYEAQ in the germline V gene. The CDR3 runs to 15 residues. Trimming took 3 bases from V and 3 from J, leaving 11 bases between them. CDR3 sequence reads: CASSFLGSDTGELFF. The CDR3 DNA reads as TGTGCCAGCAGCTTCCTGGGTTCTGACACCGGGGAGCTGTTTTTT.

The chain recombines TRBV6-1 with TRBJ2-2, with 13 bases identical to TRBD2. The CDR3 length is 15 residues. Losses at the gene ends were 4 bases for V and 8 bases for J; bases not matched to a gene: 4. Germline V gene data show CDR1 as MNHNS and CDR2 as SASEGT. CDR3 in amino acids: CASSVGLAGLGELFF. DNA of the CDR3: TGTGCCAGCAGTGTGGGACTAGCGGGGCTTGGGGAGCTGTTTTTT.

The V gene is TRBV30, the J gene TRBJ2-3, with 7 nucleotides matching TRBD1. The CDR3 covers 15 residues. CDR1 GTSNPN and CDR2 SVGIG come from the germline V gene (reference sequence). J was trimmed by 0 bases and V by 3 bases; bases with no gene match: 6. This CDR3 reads CAWRGDSPSTDTQYF. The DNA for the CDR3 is TGTGCCTGGAGGGGGGACAGCCCTAGCACAGATACGCAGTATTTT.

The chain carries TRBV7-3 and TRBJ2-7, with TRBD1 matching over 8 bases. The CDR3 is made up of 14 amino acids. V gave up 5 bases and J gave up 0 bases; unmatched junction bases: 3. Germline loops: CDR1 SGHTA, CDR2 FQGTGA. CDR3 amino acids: CASSVTGDSYEQYF. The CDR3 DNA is TGTGCCAGCAGCGTGACAGGGGACTCCTACGAGCAGTACTTC.

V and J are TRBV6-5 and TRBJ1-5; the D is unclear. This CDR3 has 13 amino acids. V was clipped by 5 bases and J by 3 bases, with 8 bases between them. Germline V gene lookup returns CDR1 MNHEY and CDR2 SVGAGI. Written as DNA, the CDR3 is TGTGCCAGCAGTGCATGGACCAATCAGCCCCAGCATTTT. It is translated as CASSAWTNQPQHF.

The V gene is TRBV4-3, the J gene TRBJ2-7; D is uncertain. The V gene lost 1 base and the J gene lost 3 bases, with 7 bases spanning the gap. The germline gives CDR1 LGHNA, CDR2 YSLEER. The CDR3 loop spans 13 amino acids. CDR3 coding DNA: TGCGCCAGCAGCCAAGGCTACAGCTACGAGCAGTACTTC. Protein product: CASSQGYSYEQYF.

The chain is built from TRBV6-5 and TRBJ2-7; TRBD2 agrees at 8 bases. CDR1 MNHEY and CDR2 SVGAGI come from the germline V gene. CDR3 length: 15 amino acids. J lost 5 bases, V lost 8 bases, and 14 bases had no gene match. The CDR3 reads CASASGTSGVHEQYF. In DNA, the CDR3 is TGTGCCAGCGCCTCCGGGACTAGTGGGGTCCACGAGCAGTACTTC.

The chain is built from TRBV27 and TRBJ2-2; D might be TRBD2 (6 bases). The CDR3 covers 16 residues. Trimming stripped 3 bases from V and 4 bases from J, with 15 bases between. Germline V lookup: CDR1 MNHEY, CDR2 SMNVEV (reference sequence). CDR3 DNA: TGTGCCAGCAGTTTTTGGAGGGGTGTGGGCACCGGGGAGCTGTTTTTT. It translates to CASSFWRGVGTGELFF.

CDR3 in DNA: TGTGCCAGCAGTTTTCCACAGGGGGGTGAAAAACTGTTTTTT. This sequence encodes CASSFPQGGEKLFF. The chain combines TRBV28 with TRBJ1-4, with 8 bases lining up with TRBD1. Losses at the gene ends were 3 bases for V and 7 bases for J; bases not matched to a gene: 4. There are 14 residues in the CDR3. Germline-derived CDR1 and CDR2 are MDHEN and SYDVKM.

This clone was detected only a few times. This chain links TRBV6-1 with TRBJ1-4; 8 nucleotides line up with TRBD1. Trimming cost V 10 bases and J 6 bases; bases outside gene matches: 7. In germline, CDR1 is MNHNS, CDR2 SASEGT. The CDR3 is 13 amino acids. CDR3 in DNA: TGTGCCAACTTTGGACAGGGTTATGAAAAACTGTTTTTT. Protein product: CANFGQGYEKLFF.

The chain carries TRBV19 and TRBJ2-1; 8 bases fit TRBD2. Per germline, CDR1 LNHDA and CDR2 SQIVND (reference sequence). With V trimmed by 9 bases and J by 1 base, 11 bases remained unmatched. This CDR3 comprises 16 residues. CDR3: CASKVERENSYNEQFF. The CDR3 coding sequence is TGTGCCAGCAAGGTAGAGCGGGAGAATTCCTACAATGAGCAGTTCTTC.

CDR3: CASSSLAGGEQYF. The CDR3 region has the DNA TGTGCCAGCAGCTCCTTAGCGGGAGGCGAGCAGTACTTC. This sequence joins TRBV5-4 and TRBJ2-7, with 10 positions matching TRBD2. Trimming cost V 3 bases and J 6 bases; bases outside gene matches: 3. The germline V gene has CDR1 SGHNT and CDR2 YYREEE (reference sequence). The CDR3 loop spans 13 amino acids.

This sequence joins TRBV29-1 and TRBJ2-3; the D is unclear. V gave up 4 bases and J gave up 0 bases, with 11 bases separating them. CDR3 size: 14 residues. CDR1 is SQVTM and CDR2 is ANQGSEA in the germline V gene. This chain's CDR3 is CSVGMRLSTDTQYF. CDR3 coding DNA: TGCAGCGTTGGGATGAGGCTCAGCACAGATACGCAGTATTTT.

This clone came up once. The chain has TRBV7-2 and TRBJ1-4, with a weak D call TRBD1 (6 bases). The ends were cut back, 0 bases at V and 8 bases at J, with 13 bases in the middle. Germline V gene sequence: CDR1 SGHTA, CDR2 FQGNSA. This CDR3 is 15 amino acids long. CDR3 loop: CASSLAEGEREKLFF. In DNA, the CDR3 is TGTGCCAGCAGCTTAGCGGAGGGGGAGCGCGAAAAACTGTTTTTT.

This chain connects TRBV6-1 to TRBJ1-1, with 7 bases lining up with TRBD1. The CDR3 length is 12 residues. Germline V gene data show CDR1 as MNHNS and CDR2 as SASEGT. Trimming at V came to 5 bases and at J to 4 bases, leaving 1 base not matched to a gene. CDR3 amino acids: CASSQGGTEAFF. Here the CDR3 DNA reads TGTGCCAGCAGTCAGGGGGGCACTGAAGCTTTCTTT.